This passage covers 16 T cell receptor beta chains from one sample sequenced in a study of T-cell memory formation after mild COVID-19 (dated by TCRdb to the early 2020s). Library preparation employed 5' RACE. The sequencer listed for this sample is Illumina NovaSeq 6000. TCRdb reprocessed the public reads (quality trimming at Q25 with fastp, clone calling with MiXCR) and kept in-frame beta chains. When rows share a CDR3 protein, they turn into one entry using the most common DNA and genes. The sample table shows 250,000 to 300,000 distinct CDR3 sequences, and under 20% are seen once. The ten biggest clones cover roughly 24% of the sample. The specimen sequenced was PBMCs or a T cell subset sorted from them (not recorded which). These receptors originate from a man between 18 and 29 years old who had mild COVID-19 (a few samples of this study predate the infection). The sample titles of this study are shuffled in the database, so cell type and time point are left out; the donor was told from shared clones.

This clonotype was counted many times. The J gene is TRBJ2-3, the V gene TRBV7-3, with TRBD2 identical over 13 bases. The CDR3 has 18 amino acids. Trimming cost V 6 bases and J 0 bases; bases outside gene matches: 9. Germline V CDR1 and CDR2: SGHTA, FQGTGA. CDR3 protein: CASSNGLAGDSSTDTQYF. The CDR3 DNA reads as TGTGCCAGCAGTAACGGACTAGCGGGGGATTCTAGCACAGATACGCAGTATTTT.

The chain combines TRBV9 with TRBJ1-2; D call uncertain. The CDR3 totals 13 residues. CDR1 SGDLS and CDR2 YYNGEE come from the germline V gene. V lost 2 bases and J 5 bases, leaving 10 bases between the germline ends. CDR3 in amino acids: CASSVGFGYGYTF. The CDR3 region has the DNA TGTGCCAGCAGCGTTGGGTTTGGGTATGGCTACACCTTC.

This chain uses TRBV28 with TRBJ2-2; TRBD1 is a possible D gene (6 bases). Germline CDR1 and CDR2: MDHEN and SYDVKM. This CDR3 contains 14 residues. V was cut by 5 bases and J by 6 bases, with 13 bases left in between. CDR3 sequence: CASSPTGIAGELFF. CDR3 in DNA: TGTGCCAGCAGTCCCACAGGGATCGCCGGGGAGCTGTTTTTT.

J is TRBJ2-2 and V is TRBV19; 8 nucleotides match TRBD1. This CDR3 is 15 amino acids long. Germline V CDR1 and CDR2: LNHDA, SQIVND (reference sequence). After removal of 3 bases from V and 6 bases from J, the junction contained 6 bases not matched to a gene. CDR3 in amino acids: CASSIGTGGSGELFF. Written as DNA, the CDR3 is TGTGCCAGTAGTATTGGGACAGGAGGGTCCGGGGAGCTGTTTTTT.

This clonotype was observed a few times. The CDR3 here is CAWSGSGTGKLIYF. The DNA for the CDR3 is TGTGCCTGGAGCGGTTCCGGGACAGGGAAGCTCATATATTTT. This chain joins TRBV30 and TRBJ1-3; 9 bases map to TRBD1. Trimming removed 3 bases from V and 12 bases from J; junction bases left unmatched: 12. Germline CDR1 is GTSNPN and CDR2 is SVGIG (reference sequence). CDR3 length equals 14 residues.

Only a few counts were recorded for this clonotype. This chain uses TRBV7-7 with TRBJ2-2; the D call may be TRBD1 or TRBD2 (5 bases each). The germline CDR1 and CDR2 sequences are SSHAT and FNYEAQ (reference sequence). The CDR3 spans 14 residues. The CDR3 protein is CASAGTEATGELFF. The DNA of the CDR3 is TGTGCTAGCGCCGGGACGGAGGCCACCGGGGAGCTGTTTTTT.

This clonotype has a handful of counts. The chain links TRBV20-1 to TRBJ2-3, with D perhaps matching TRBD2 (6 bases). Per germline, CDR1 DFQATT and CDR2 SNEGSKA (reference sequence). V shed 4 bases and J shed 6 bases, with 8 bases lying between them. CDR3 length equals 11 residues. The CDR3 region is CSAILADTQYF. CDR3 DNA sequence: TGCAGTGCTATCCTAGCGGATACGCAGTATTTT.

This clonotype was seen many times. This chain links TRBV12-3 or TRBV12-4 with TRBJ2-5, with D tentatively TRBD1 (6 bases). Trimming stripped 4 bases from V and 4 bases from J, with 10 bases between. The CDR3 totals 13 residues. Written as DNA, the CDR3 is TGTGCCAGCAGTTACAGGGTTCGAGAGACCCAGTACTTC. Encoded protein: CASSYRVRETQYF.

Many counts were recorded for this clonotype. This rearrangement joins TRBV12-3 or TRBV12-4 to TRBJ2-3; 9 nucleotides align to TRBD2. This CDR3 has 13 amino acids. The trim removed 10 bases at V and 4 bases at J, leaving 6 bases unmatched. For the CDR3, the DNA is TGTGCCACCACTTCTAGCGGGGCAGATACGCAGTATTTT. It encodes CATTSSGADTQYF.

This clonotype was detected only a few times. This chain connects TRBV6-2 or TRBV6-3 to TRBJ1-1, with D tentatively TRBD1 (5 bases). CDR1 and CDR2 from the germline V gene are MNHEY and SVGEGT. Trimming cost V 6 bases and J 1 base, with 12 bases left between them. The CDR3 extends over 14 amino acids. CDR3: CASRQADWNTEAFF. For the CDR3, the DNA is TGTGCCAGCAGACAGGCCGACTGGAACACTGAAGCTTTCTTT.

This clonotype has more than one count but fewer than ten. V and J are TRBV11-1 and TRBJ2-1; weak D call: TRBD2 (5 bases). CDR1 SGHAT and CDR2 FQDESV come from the germline V gene (reference sequence). This CDR3 has 17 amino acids. Between the trimmed V and J ends, which lost 1 base and 3 bases, there was a span of 16 bases. CDR3 residues: CASSLGDFEGYYNEQFF. The CDR3 DNA sequence: TGTGCCAGCAGCTTAGGCGACTTTGAGGGCTACTACAATGAGCAGTTCTTC.

The rearrangement uses TRBV5-6 and TRBJ1-2; D may be TRBD1 (5 bases). Trimming cost V 0 bases and J 2 bases, with 23 bases left between them. The CDR3 runs 19 residues. Germline values: CDR1 SGHDT, CDR2 YYEEEE. This chain's CDR3 is CASSLAASVGQFLNYGYTF. The CDR3 DNA is TGTGCCAGCAGCTTGGCGGCTTCAGTGGGGCAATTCCTAAACTATGGCTACACCTTC.

The genes are TRBV5-1 and TRBJ2-1, with 9 nucleotides matching TRBD2. This CDR3 has 16 residues. Germline-derived CDR1 and CDR2 are SGHRS and YFSETQ. V was pared by 4 bases and J by 0 bases, with 5 bases of the junction left unmatched. The CDR3 region is CASSEEAGGSYNEQFF. CDR3 bases: TGCGCCAGCAGCGAAGAAGCGGGGGGCTCCTACAATGAGCAGTTCTTC.

This clonotype came up a few times. This chain links TRBV4-2 with TRBJ1-1; D might be TRBD1 (5 bases). Germline CDR1 LGHNA, CDR2 YNFKEQ. V gave up 1 base and J gave up 3 bases, with 12 bases separating them. This CDR3 has 15 residues. This CDR3 reads CASSQGYSRDTEAFF. DNA for the CDR3: TGTGCCAGCAGCCAAGGGTATTCCAGGGACACTGAAGCTTTCTTT.

This clonotype was observed a few times. The chain carries TRBV9 and TRBJ2-7; D is uncertain. The CDR3 has 14 residues. The V end was cut by 4 bases, the J end by 6 bases, with 17 bases between. CDR1 SGDLS and CDR2 YYNGEE come from the germline V gene. The CDR3 sequence is CASSSRIAPSEQYF. The CDR3 region has the DNA TGTGCCAGCAGCTCGAGGATCGCCCCTTCCGAGCAGTACTTC.

This chain links TRBV6-6 with TRBJ2-7; 11 nucleotides align to TRBD1. The V and J ends lost 6 bases and 7 bases, in that order; junction bases with no gene match: 8. The CDR3 has 14 amino acids. Germline CDR1 MNHNY, CDR2 SVGAGI (reference sequence). The CDR3 loop reads CASSHTDRGLEQYF. The CDR3 DNA reads TGTGCCAGCAGCCACACGGACAGGGGGCTTGAGCAGTACTTC.